Listed below are T cell receptor beta chains from one sample, sequenced in a study of CD8+CD57+ T cells in acquired aplastic anemia. Each CDR3 protein is one row after TCRdb ran MiXCR on the reads. Of a few hundred thousand distinct CDR3 sequences detected, over 55% appear once; the ten largest clones hold about 31%. Source material: sorted CD4+, CD8+, or CD8+CD57+ T cells (not recorded which) from PBMCs. These receptors were taken from a human donor in good health. The CDR3 runs from the conserved cysteine through the conserved F or W. D genes are given only for firm matches. Clone size, where shown, is once, few, many, or a class for clones that have expanded.

J gene: TRBJ2-1; V gene: TRBV20-1; D gene: TRBD2; clone size: NA; CDR3 length: 16; CDR3 DNA: TGCAGTGCTCGCCTAGGGACTAGCGGGAGGGGGTATGAGCAGTTCTTC; CDR3 protein: CSARLGTSGRGYEQFF
J gene: TRBJ2-3; V gene: TRBV15; D gene: NA; clone size: few; CDR3 length: 16; CDR3 DNA: TGTGCCACCAGCGGCCATAGAACCTCTGGCACAGATACGCAGTATTTT; CDR3 protein: CATSGHRTSGTDTQYF
J gene: TRBJ2-7; V gene: TRBV7-6; D gene: TRBD1; clone size: many; CDR3 length: 15; CDR3 DNA: TGTGCCAGCAGCTTACTGGCAGGGGGCAAGGACGAGCAGTACTTC; CDR3 protein: CASSLLAGGKDEQYF
J gene: TRBJ2-5; V gene: TRBV9; D gene: NA; clone size: NA; CDR3 length: 16; CDR3 DNA: TGTGCCAGCAGCGTAGCCCCCAGGACGGCACAAGAGACCCAGTACTTC; CDR3 protein: CASSVAPRTAQETQYF
J gene: TRBJ2-3; V gene: TRBV3-2; D gene: NA; clone size: NA; CDR3 length: 14; CDR3 DNA: TGTGCCAGCAGCCAAAACGTGGTCTCAGATACGCAGTATTTT; CDR3 protein: CASSQNVVSDTQYF
J gene: TRBJ2-7; V gene: TRBV20-1; D gene: NA; clone size: few; CDR3 length: 14; CDR3 DNA: TGCAGTGCTAGAGATGCCAGGGGCCGGAACGAGCAGTACTTC; CDR3 protein: CSARDARGRNEQYF
J gene: TRBJ2-7; V gene: TRBV12-3/TRBV12-4; D gene: NA; clone size: NA; CDR3 length: 13; CDR3 DNA: TGTGCCAGCAGTTTTGGCCTGCATTACGAGCAGTACTTC; CDR3 protein: CASSFGLHYEQYF
J gene: TRBJ2-2; V gene: TRBV12-5; D gene: NA; clone size: NA; CDR3 length: 16; CDR3 DNA: TGTGCTAGTGGCACCCAGGCAGGGTTGGGCACCGGGGAGCTGTTTTTT; CDR3 protein: CASGTQAGLGTGELFF
J gene: TRBJ1-5; V gene: TRBV15; D gene: TRBD1; clone size: NA; CDR3 length: 15; CDR3 DNA: TGTGCCACCAGCGAACAGGGGTTGGGCAATCAGCCCCAGCATTTT; CDR3 protein: CATSEQGLGNQPQHF
J gene: TRBJ2-7; V gene: TRBV10-2; D gene: NA; clone size: once; CDR3 length: 11; CDR3 DNA: TGCGCCAGCAGTGCGACGGGCGAGCAGTACTTC; CDR3 protein: CASSATGEQYF
J gene: TRBJ2-1; V gene: TRBV7-6; D gene: TRBD2; clone size: NA; CDR3 length: 18; CDR3 DNA: TGTGCCAGCAGCTTTTATCCCTCACTAGCGGGGTTGGGCAATGAGCAGTTCTTC; CDR3 protein: CASSFYPSLAGLGNEQFF
J gene: TRBJ2-3; V gene: TRBV10-1; D gene: NA; clone size: NA; CDR3 length: 16; CDR3 DNA: TGCGCCAGCAGTGAGTCGGGGGGATTTTACACAGATACGCAGTATTTT; CDR3 protein: CASSESGGFYTDTQYF
J gene: TRBJ2-7; V gene: TRBV4-3; D gene: NA; clone size: many; CDR3 length: 15; CDR3 DNA: TGCGCCAGCAGCCAAGAAGAAGGGGGGGTCGTCGAGCAGTACTTC; CDR3 protein: CASSQEEGGVVEQYF
J gene: TRBJ2-7; V gene: TRBV7-8; D gene: NA; clone size: NA; CDR3 length: 14; CDR3 DNA: TGTGCCAGCAGACCCCTGGGGTTCTCCTACGAGCAGTACTTC; CDR3 protein: CASRPLGFSYEQYF
J gene: TRBJ1-2; V gene: TRBV19; D gene: TRBD1; clone size: NA; CDR3 length: 17; CDR3 DNA: TGTGCCAGTAGGGGACAGGGGGCGGTATACGGGGCCTATGGCTACACCTTC; CDR3 protein: CASRGQGAVYGAYGYTF
J gene: TRBJ2-7; V gene: TRBV20-1; D gene: TRBD1; clone size: NA; CDR3 length: 15; CDR3 DNA: TGCAGTGCTAGAGCCCTGACAGGGGATATCTACGAGCAGTACTTC; CDR3 protein: CSARALTGDIYEQYF
J gene: TRBJ2-7; V gene: TRBV7-6; D gene: TRBD2; clone size: NA; CDR3 length: 15; CDR3 DNA: TGTGCCAGCAGCCCTCGACTAGCGGGAGGGAGCGAGCAGTACTTC; CDR3 protein: CASSPRLAGGSEQYF
J gene: TRBJ2-7; V gene: TRBV7-9; D gene: NA; clone size: many; CDR3 length: 12; CDR3 DNA: TGTGCCAGCAGCTTAGAGGACTACGAGCAGTACTTC; CDR3 protein: CASSLEDYEQYF
J gene: TRBJ2-3; V gene: TRBV4-1; D gene: NA; clone size: few; CDR3 length: 15; CDR3 DNA: TGCGCCAGCAGCCAAGGGTGGGGAAGCACAGATACGCAGTATTTT; CDR3 protein: CASSQGWGSTDTQYF
J gene: TRBJ1-2; V gene: TRBV9; D gene: NA; clone size: NA; CDR3 length: 13; CDR3 DNA: TGTGCCAGCAGCCTTAACATGATGGACGGCTACACCTTC; CDR3 protein: CASSLNMMDGYTF
J gene: TRBJ2-5; V gene: TRBV19; D gene: NA; clone size: NA; CDR3 length: 13; CDR3 DNA: TGTGCCAGTAGTATCTCAGACTATGAGACCCAGTACTTC; CDR3 protein: CASSISDYETQYF
J gene: TRBJ2-5; V gene: TRBV13; D gene: TRBD1; clone size: NA; CDR3 length: 15; CDR3 DNA: TGTGCCAGCAGCGACAGGGGCGAGTTTAGAGAGACCCAGTACTTC; CDR3 protein: CASSDRGEFRETQYF
J gene: TRBJ1-1; V gene: TRBV10-3; D gene: TRBD1; clone size: many; CDR3 length: 16; CDR3 DNA: TGTGCCATCAAACAGGGGACCACCGAAAGGGACACTGAAGCTTTCTTT; CDR3 protein: CAIKQGTTERDTEAFF
J gene: TRBJ2-1; V gene: TRBV11-2; D gene: NA; clone size: many; CDR3 length: 16; CDR3 DNA: TGTGCCAGCAGCTCCGTTAAGCGGGCCGCCTACAATGAGCAGTTCTTC; CDR3 protein: CASSSVKRAAYNEQFF
J gene: TRBJ1-5; V gene: TRBV19; D gene: NA; clone size: NA; CDR3 length: 15; CDR3 DNA: TGTGCCAGTAGTATCTCTGGGGCGGGAAATCAGCCCCAGCATTTT; CDR3 protein: CASSISGAGNQPQHF
J gene: TRBJ1-6; V gene: TRBV9; D gene: TRBD1; clone size: NA; CDR3 length: 14; CDR3 DNA: TGTGCCAGCAGTTACGCACAGGGGCCTACACCCCTCCACTTT; CDR3 protein: CASSYAQGPTPLHF
J gene: TRBJ2-7; V gene: TRBV4-1; D gene: TRBD1; clone size: many; CDR3 length: 15; CDR3 DNA: TGCGCCAGCAGCCAAGAACCCGACAGGGGTAACGAGCAGTACTTC; CDR3 protein: CASSQEPDRGNEQYF
J gene: TRBJ2-1; V gene: TRBV7-3; D gene: TRBD2; clone size: NA; CDR3 length: 15; CDR3 DNA: TGTGCCAGCAGCGTAGGGACTAGGGTAAACAATGAGCAGTTCTTC; CDR3 protein: CASSVGTRVNNEQFF
J gene: TRBJ2-6; V gene: TRBV7-3; D gene: TRBD1; clone size: NA; CDR3 length: 19; CDR3 DNA: TGTGCCGGCAGCTTACCTTCCGGACAGGACCGGTCTGGGGCCAACGTCCTGACTTTC; CDR3 protein: CAGSLPSGQDRSGANVLTF
J gene: TRBJ1-4; V gene: TRBV2; D gene: NA; clone size: NA; CDR3 length: 14; CDR3 DNA: TGTGCCAGCAGTTTATCGCCGGCGAATGAAAAACTGTTTTTT; CDR3 protein: CASSLSPANEKLFF
J gene: TRBJ2-7; V gene: TRBV20-1; D gene: NA; clone size: few; CDR3 length: 14; CDR3 DNA: TGCAGTGCTAGAGATCGGGGAGGCAGTGGGGAGCAGTACTTC; CDR3 protein: CSARDRGGSGEQYF
J gene: TRBJ2-7; V gene: TRBV24-1; D gene: TRBD2; clone size: once; CDR3 length: 17; CDR3 DNA: TGTGCCACCAGTGATTTTAGGCGGGAGAGAGAGCTGGACGAGCAGTACTTC; CDR3 protein: CATSDFRRERELDEQYF
J gene: TRBJ2-7; V gene: TRBV14; D gene: NA; clone size: NA; CDR3 length: 12; CDR3 DNA: TGTGCCAGCAGCCAATTCAACTACGAGCAGTACTTC; CDR3 protein: CASSQFNYEQYF
J gene: TRBJ1-1; V gene: TRBV12-3/TRBV12-4; D gene: NA; clone size: NA; CDR3 length: 15; CDR3 DNA: TGTGCCAGCAGTTTAATCGCGGTTTCGGCAACTGAAGCTTTCTTT; CDR3 protein: CASSLIAVSATEAFF
J gene: TRBJ2-3; V gene: TRBV25-1; D gene: TRBD1; clone size: NA; CDR3 length: 14; CDR3 DNA: TGTGCCACCTCCCGGGACAGGGTTACAGATACGCAGTATTTT; CDR3 protein: CATSRDRVTDTQYF
J gene: TRBJ1-2; V gene: TRBV7-9; D gene: NA; clone size: many; CDR3 length: 14; CDR3 DNA: TGTGCCAGCAGCTTAATTCTCCGAAACTATGGCTACACCTTC; CDR3 protein: CASSLILRNYGYTF
J gene: TRBJ1-4; V gene: TRBV9; D gene: NA; clone size: NA; CDR3 length: 13; CDR3 DNA: TGTGCCAGCAGTCCGTCGACTACCGAAAAACTGTTTTTT; CDR3 protein: CASSPSTTEKLFF
J gene: TRBJ1-2; V gene: TRBV7-8; D gene: NA; clone size: few; CDR3 length: 13; CDR3 DNA: TGTGCCAGCAGCCCAGAGGGGTGGGCTGGCTACACCTTC; CDR3 protein: CASSPEGWAGYTF
J gene: TRBJ2-7; V gene: TRBV7-7; D gene: NA; clone size: many; CDR3 length: 13; CDR3 DNA: TGTGCCAGCTCAGGCAGAGGCTCATACGAGCAGTACTTC; CDR3 protein: CASSGRGSYEQYF
J gene: TRBJ1-6; V gene: TRBV19; D gene: NA; clone size: NA; CDR3 length: 15; CDR3 DNA: TGTGCCAGTAGTCATGGGACGGGCTATAATTCACCCCTCCACTTT; CDR3 protein: CASSHGTGYNSPLHF
J gene: TRBJ2-5; V gene: TRBV7-9; D gene: NA; clone size: NA; CDR3 length: 15; CDR3 DNA: TGTGCCAGCAGCTTAGCCGCGGGTCCCCAAGAGACCCAGTACTTC; CDR3 protein: CASSLAAGPQETQYF
J gene: TRBJ2-1; V gene: TRBV20-1; D gene: NA; clone size: NA; CDR3 length: 13; CDR3 DNA: TGCAGTGCTAATCCCCGGAGCTACAATGAGCAGTTCTTC; CDR3 protein: CSANPRSYNEQFF
J gene: TRBJ2-5; V gene: TRBV10-2; D gene: NA; clone size: few; CDR3 length: 14; CDR3 DNA: TGCGCCAGCAGTACAGGGCCCTGGGGAGAGACCCAGTACTTC; CDR3 protein: CASSTGPWGETQYF
J gene: TRBJ2-1; V gene: TRBV7-2; D gene: TRBD2; clone size: NA; CDR3 length: 15; CDR3 DNA: TGTGCCAGCAGCCAAACTAGCGGGAGGTGGAATGAGCAGTTCTTC; CDR3 protein: CASSQTSGRWNEQFF
J gene: TRBJ1-5; V gene: TRBV2; D gene: NA; clone size: NA; CDR3 length: 14; CDR3 DNA: TGTGCCAGCAGTGATGCCCCGAGCAATCAGCCCCAGCATTTT; CDR3 protein: CASSDAPSNQPQHF